This T cell receptor beta chain was sequenced during a study of blood T cells in healthy people across ages. V dropped 5 bases and J dropped 2 bases, with 6 bases sitting between them. Germline CDR1 and CDR2: SNHLY and FYNNEI. The CDR3 consists of 12 residues. PCR was performed a second time for about 7 to 11 cycles using a sample-barcoded 5' primer and a J-beta primer mix. MiXCR was run by TCRdb on the 5' RACE reads, yielding one entry per CDR3 protein. The table lists some 560,000 distinct CDR3 sequences, roughly a quarter of them singletons. Regarding this clonotype: Its antigen is still unknown.

The study, taken as a whole, reports: More naive CD4+ cells and higher diversity were found in long-lived than in aged donors. Strong correlation existed between TCR beta diversity and naive T cell percentage.

These data are also associated with another study on T cells of mothers and their children. From that study: The entire RNA extract went into cDNA synthesis at about 1.5 ug per 15 ul. Random nucleotides (2-4) and sample barcodes were added by the M1S primer used in the second PCR.

Sequenced input: blood. The chain links TRBV2 to TRBJ1-1, with D uncertain. This receptor was identified in a boy between 2 and 15 years old in good health. The CDR3 spells CASSLINTEAFF. Written as DNA, the CDR3 is TGTGCCAGCAGTCTCATAAACACTGAAGCTTTCTTT.